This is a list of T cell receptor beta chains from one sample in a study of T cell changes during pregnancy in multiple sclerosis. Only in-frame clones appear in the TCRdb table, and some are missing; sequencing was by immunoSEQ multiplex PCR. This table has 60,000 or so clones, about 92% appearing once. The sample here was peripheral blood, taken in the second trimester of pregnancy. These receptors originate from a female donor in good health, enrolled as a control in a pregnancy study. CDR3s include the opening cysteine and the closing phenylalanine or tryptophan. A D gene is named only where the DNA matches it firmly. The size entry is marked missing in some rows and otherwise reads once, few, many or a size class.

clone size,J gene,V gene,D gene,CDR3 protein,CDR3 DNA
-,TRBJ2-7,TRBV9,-,CASSVASAVSYEQYF,TGTGCCAGCAGCGTAGCTAGCGCGGTCTCCTACGAGCAGTACTTC
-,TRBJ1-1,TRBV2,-,CASSEQPGNTEAFF,TGTGCCAGCAGTGAACAGCCAGGCAACACTGAAGCTTTCTTT
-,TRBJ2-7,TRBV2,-,CASSELADYYEQYF,TGTGCCAGCAGTGAATTAGCAGATTACTACGAGCAGTACTTC
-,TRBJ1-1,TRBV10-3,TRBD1,CAASPGQGANTEAFF,TGTGCCGCCAGTCCGGGACAGGGGGCGAACACTGAAGCTTTCTTT
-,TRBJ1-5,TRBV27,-,CASGGDNQPQHF,TGTGCCAGCGGAGGGGATAATCAGCCCCAGCATTTT
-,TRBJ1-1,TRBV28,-,CASTPLAGGLAFF,TGTGCCAGCACCCCACTCGCGGGGGGCTTAGCTTTCTTT
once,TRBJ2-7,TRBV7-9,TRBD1,CASSPPTGTQGREQYF,TGTGCCAGCAGCCCCCCCACCGGGACACAGGGGAGAGAGCAGTACTTC
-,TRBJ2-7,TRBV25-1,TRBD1,CASSQTGSVQYF,TGTGCCAGCAGTCAGACAGGGTCGGTGCAGTACTTC
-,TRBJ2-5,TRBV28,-,CASSLSNLQETQYF,TGTGCCAGCAGTTTAAGCAATCTCCAAGAGACCCAGTACTTC
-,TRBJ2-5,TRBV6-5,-,CASSYRGIRKETQYF,TGTGCCAGCAGTTACCGCGGGATTCGGAAAGAGACCCAGTACTTC
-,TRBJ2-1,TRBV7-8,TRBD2,CASRGGGNYNEQFF,TGTGCCAGCAGGGGCGGGGGAAATTACAATGAGCAGTTCTTC
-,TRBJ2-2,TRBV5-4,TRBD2,CASSLGGLAGTGELFF,TGTGCCAGCAGCTTGGGGGGACTAGCAGGCACCGGGGAGCTGTTTTTT
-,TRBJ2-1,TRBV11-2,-,CASSLQRGWFLYNEQFF,TGTGCCAGCAGCTTGCAAAGGGGCTGGTTCCTATACAATGAGCAGTTCTTC
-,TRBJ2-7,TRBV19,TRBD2,CASSTSGLATYEQYF,TGTGCCAGTAGTACCTCGGGACTAGCAACCTACGAGCAGTACTTC
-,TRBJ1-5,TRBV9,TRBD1,CASSEGTGYNQPQHF,TGTGCCAGCAGCGAAGGGACAGGGTACAATCAGCCCCAGCATTTT
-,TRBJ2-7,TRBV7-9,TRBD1,CASSPGTGASYEQYF,TGTGCCAGCAGCCCAGGGACAGGGGCGTCCTACGAGCAGTACTTC
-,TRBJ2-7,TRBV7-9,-,CASSPNYEQYF,TGTGCCAGCAGCCCCAATTACGAGCAGTACTTC
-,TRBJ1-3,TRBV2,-,CASSATGGDAGNTIYF,TGTGCCAGCAGTGCGACCGGGGGTGACGCTGGAAACACCATATATTTT
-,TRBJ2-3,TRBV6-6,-,CASRPAPGSTDTQYF,TGTGCCAGCAGACCCGCCCCGGGGAGCACAGATACGCAGTATTTT
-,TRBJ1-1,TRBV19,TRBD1,CASSIGQGRTEAFF,TGTGCCAGTAGTATCGGACAGGGTCGGACTGAAGCTTTCTTT
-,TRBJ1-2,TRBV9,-,CASSSQGGGYTF,TGTGCCAGCAGCTCGCAGGGCGGTGGCTACACCTTC
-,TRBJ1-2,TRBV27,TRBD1,CASSPATGITNYGYTF,TGTGCCAGCAGTCCAGCGACAGGGATCACGAACTATGGCTACACCTTC
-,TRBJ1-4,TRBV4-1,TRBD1,CARGDRPNEKLFF,TGCGCCAGGGGGGACAGACCTAATGAAAAACTGTTTTTT
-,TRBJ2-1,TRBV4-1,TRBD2,CASSHRVAGDFNEQFF,TGCGCCAGCAGCCACCGAGTCGCGGGGGATTTCAATGAGCAGTTCTTC
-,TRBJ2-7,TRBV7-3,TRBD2,CASSELGSGDRRQYF,TGTGCCAGCAGCGAATTGGGTAGCGGGGACCGGCGGCAGTACTTC
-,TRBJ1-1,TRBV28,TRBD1,CASSTGANTEAFF,TGTGCCAGCAGTACAGGGGCGAACACTGAAGCTTTCTTT
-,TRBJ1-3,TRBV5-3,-,CARSLEGPRGNTIYF,TGTGCCAGAAGCTTAGAAGGCCCGAGGGGAAACACCATATATTTT
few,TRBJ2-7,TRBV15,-,CATSSRTAFHEQYF,TGTGCCACCAGCAGCCGGACAGCTTTTCACGAGCAGTACTTC
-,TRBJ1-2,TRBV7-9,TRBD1,CASSPRTGSHGYTF,TGTGCCAGCAGCCCTCGGACAGGGTCTCATGGCTACACCTTC
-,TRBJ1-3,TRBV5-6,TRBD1,CASSRRDRASGNTIYF,TGTGCCAGCAGCCGACGGGACAGGGCCTCCGGGAACACCATATATTTT
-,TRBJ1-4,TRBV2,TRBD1,CASSLDRGDEKLFF,TGTGCCAGCAGTTTAGACAGGGGGGATGAAAAACTGTTTTTT
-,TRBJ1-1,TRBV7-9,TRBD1,CASSPGEDGTGSLNTEAFF,TGTGCCAGCAGCCCGGGGGAAGATGGGACAGGGAGTTTGAACACTGAAGCTTTCTTT
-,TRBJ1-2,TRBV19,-,CASSIIPDYGYTF,TGTGCCAGTAGTATAATTCCCGACTATGGCTACACCTTC
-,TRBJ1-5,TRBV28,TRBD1,CASSGTGDRHQPQHF,TGTGCCAGCTCCGGGACAGGGGACCGACATCAGCCCCAGCATTTT
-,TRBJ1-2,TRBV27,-,CASSLYGSLGYTF,TGTGCCAGCAGTTTATATGGCAGTTTAGGCTACACCTTC
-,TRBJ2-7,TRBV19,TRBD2,CASSGGVRGHQYF,TGTGCCAGTAGTGGGGGGGTGAGGGGCCACCAGTACTTC
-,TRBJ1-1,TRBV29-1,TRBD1,CSASGGQAIGTEAFF,TGCAGCGCCTCCGGAGGACAGGCAATTGGGACTGAAGCTTTCTTT
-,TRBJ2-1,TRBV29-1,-,CSVGPQGRYNEQFF,TGCAGCGTGGGCCCACAGGGGAGGTACAATGAGCAGTTCTTC
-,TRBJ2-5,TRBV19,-,CASSRLEGRETQYF,TGTGCCAGTAGTCGCTTGGAGGGGCGAGAGACCCAGTACTTC
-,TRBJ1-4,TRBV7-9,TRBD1,CASSKTTGSANEKLFF,TGTGCCAGCAGCAAGACGACAGGGTCGGCTAATGAAAAACTGTTTTTT